The text below deals with one T cell receptor beta chain. The count of this clone is one. Its antigen has not been determined. No quality values exist for individual bases; no much larger clone is one base distant. The immunoSEQ Assay, a bias-controlled multiplex PCR, was used to amplify TCRbeta CDR3 regions from genomic DNA. The original pipeline was this. Within the assay, amplification of reference gene primers was used to estimate how many nucleated cells each sample contained. Sequence reads were collapsed and filtered to measure the absolute abundance of every unique TCRbeta CDR3 rearrangement. For each sample, productive Simpson clonality was calculated as the square root of Simpson's diversity index over productive rearrangements. TCRdb provides this immuneACCESS table in a form limited to in-frame rearrangements. Some clones are lacking; in checked studies, under half of them reflect an unresolved V gene, and why the rest are absent is not known. V and J calls and clone size are given by that table; D and trimming were obtained from the DNA. For this sample there are roughly 360,000 clones; about four fifths appear just once. Together, the top ten hold around 5% of the sample.

The sample is drawn from a study of blood T cell repertoires in COVID-19 (dated by TCRdb to the early 2020s). With respect to the entire study: Collaborator samples came from the United States, Italy and Spain and covered acute and convalescent phases of COVID-19. The material from the prospective study consisted of cDNA or gDNA derived from T cells, B-cell-depleted T cells, or PBMCs. Subjects who had been exposed to COVID-19, were actively infected with it, or had recovered from it provided the deeply sampled blood TCRbeta repertoires that made up the dataset. A freely available public database, intended as a resource for researchers studying the immune response to SARS-CoV-2, is where the repertoires were released. The samples were drawn from the first 160 participants of the ongoing ImmuneRACE study and from 950 to 1,500 subjects provided by 6 global collaborators. A de-identified subject ID, COVID-19 status, age in years and sex were almost always included in the sample metadata. Where HLA class I and class II types were available, the types were taken from metadata supplied by the sample provider, not from assay-based typing.

In the prospective study, participants were roughly 18 to 90 years old, resided in 24 geographic areas of the United States, and were enrolled through a virtual design. To assign participants to cohorts, the prospective study relied on clinical history that participants themselves reported in a screening survey and a study questionnaire. Recovered participants in ImmuneRACE Cohort 3 were defined as having two consecutive negative NP/OP PCR tests, clearance from a healthcare professional, or resolution of symptoms. Mobile phlebotomists in the prospective study collected whole blood, serum and a nasopharyngeal or oropharyngeal swab from every participant. Over a roughly two-month period, participants in the prospective study had the option of providing additional blood draws and questionnaires. Before DNA extraction, blood samples from the prospective study were shipped at room temperature or frozen.

From a lookup of the germline V gene, CDR1 and CDR2 are SQVTM and ANQGSEA. The CDR3 sequence holds 14 residues, the cysteine and phenylalanine included. Just CDR3 DNA is preserved here, 42 bases in frame from base 1. At the junction V is shortened by 4 bases and J by 0 bases, with 13 bases in between. The full study reports these points: The quantity of clinical and demographic metadata differed by source and by participant and was supplied without curation.

The source is a woman aged 50 to 60 who had recovered from COVID-19. The sequencing input was PBMCs or T cells enriched from blood (not recorded which). The chain employs TRBV29-1 and TRBJ2-7; the D gene assignment is ambiguous. The DNA sequence reads TGCAGCGTTGTGGAGCCACTAAGCTCCTACGAGCAGTACTTC. It translates as CSVVEPLSSYEQYF.